This TCR beta chain was profiled in a study of graft-versus-host responses after intestinal transplantation. Study-wide results and caveats: Declines in HvG clones occurring early post-transplant were associated with peak circulating GvH clone levels. GvH clones occurred in recipient marrow; some first appeared in ileum or blood.

The CDR3 runs to 14 residues. Trimming took off 0 bases at V and 6 bases at J, with 9 bases between the two ends. The germline CDR1 and CDR2 sequences are SEHNR and FQNEAQ (reference sequence). TCRdb keeps only in-frame clones here, not all; method: immunoSEQ multiplex PCR. The sample consists of about 18,000 clones, 35% to 40% of them appearing once. Here the sequenced sample was alloreactive CD4+ T cells from a mixed lymphocyte reaction culture, taken before intestinal transplant. Subset of the sample: CFSE-low proliferating T cells sorted from roughly 6-day pre-transplant mixed lymphocyte reaction (GvH or HvG direction). The chain carries TRBV7-9 and TRBJ1-5; maybe TRBD1 (6 bases). This TCR was sampled from a human patient who received an intestinal transplant. CDR3 coding DNA: TGTGCCAGCAGCTTAGCGGGGGCTAGTCAGCCCCAGCATTTT. It translates to CASSLAGASQPQHF. Together with reference TRBV7-9 and TRBJ1-5, the CDR3 gives the full variable domain: DTGVSQNPRHKITKRGQNVTFRCDPISEHNRLYWYRQTLGQGPEFLTYFQNEAQLEKSRLLSDRFSAERPKGSFSTLEIQRTEQGDSAMYLCASSLAGASQPQHFGDGTRLSIL.